The 21 T cell receptor beta chains in this list originate from one sample, sequenced in a study of regulatory T cells in long-lasting Graves disease. Time point specified: newly diagnosed GD, antithyroid drugs for less than 3 months. The TCR library was prepared using RNA isolated from PBMCs. Arm-PCR of CDR3 regions and iRepertoire HTBI primers were used to build TCR beta libraries. MiXCR was run by TCRdb on the multiplex PCR reads, yielding one entry per CDR3 protein. Of 390,000 or so distinct CDR3 sequences listed, about an eighth are singletons. These data also formed part of another study, on T cells in Graves' hyperthyroidism and ophthalmopathy.

The sample in question was peripheral blood mononuclear cells (PBMCs), obtained at new diagnosis, from a patient treated with antithyroid drugs. These receptors were obtained from a woman younger than 30 with Graves disease.

This clonotype was recorded many times. The chain is built from TRBV28 and TRBJ2-6; D is uncertain. Trimming took 7 bases from V and 0 from J, leaving 10 bases between them. The germline gives CDR1 MDHEN, CDR2 SYDVKM. This CDR3 is built from 15 residues. The CDR3 spells CASTDWDSGANVLTF. CDR3 in DNA: TGTGCCAGCACCGATTGGGACTCTGGGGCCAACGTCCTGACTTTC.

This clonotype has only a few counts. The CDR3 bases are TGTGCCAGCAGTTACCTTGGGAGGGGGGCCCATCAGCCCCAGCATTTT. This codes for CASSYLGRGAHQPQHF. The rearrangement links TRBV6-2 or TRBV6-3 to TRBJ1-5; D is possibly TRBD1 (6 bases). Trimming stripped 2 bases from V and 5 bases from J, with 16 bases between. Germline V gene sequence: CDR1 MNHEY, CDR2 SVGEGT. This CDR3 has 16 amino acids.

The table lists this clonotype with many counts. The V call is TRBV20-1, the J call TRBJ1-5, with D uncertain. Germline CDR1 is DFQATT and CDR2 is SNEGSKA (reference sequence). Deletions cut 5 bases from V and 1 base from J, with 12 bases between. There are 14 residues in the CDR3. The CDR3: CSALAGSSNQPQHF. The DNA of the CDR3 is TGCAGTGCTCTTGCGGGATCCAGCAATCAGCCCCAGCATTTT.

In this sample, this clonotype turned up a few times. The chain joins TRBV19 to TRBJ2-2; 7 bases match TRBD2. This CDR3 spans 16 amino acids. CDR1 and CDR2 from the germline V gene are LNHDA and SQIVND (reference sequence). J was trimmed by 5 bases and V by 5 bases; bases with no gene match: 11. CDR3 nucleotides: TGTGCCAGTAGTCCCCGGGGAGGGTCCTCTACCGGGGAGCTGTTTTTT. This encodes CASSPRGGSSTGELFF.

This clonotype was observed at least ten times. The chain employs TRBV20-1 and TRBJ1-5, with 7 positions matching TRBD1. This CDR3 comprises 17 residues. CDR1 and CDR2 (germline): DFQATT, SNEGSKA (reference sequence). The J segment lost 0 bases and the V segment lost 6 bases, leaving 14 bases of the junction unmatched. The CDR3 protein is CSARGTDETYSNQPQHF. CDR3 sequence (DNA): TGCAGTGCCCGAGGGACAGATGAAACATATAGCAATCAGCCCCAGCATTTT.

Remarks on this clonotype: This is likely an artifact of a read error, given a far larger clone one base away. In DNA form, the CDR3 reads TGTGCCAGCAGACAAGACCTCTCCAGCCCCATTTGGGTCAATGAGCAGTACTTC. This gives the protein CASRQDLSSPIWVNEQYF. The chain couples TRBV6-1 to TRBJ2-4; D is uncertain. The germline gives CDR1 MNHNS, CDR2 SASEGT. The V gene lost 6 bases and the J gene lost 13 bases, with 34 bases spanning the gap. This CDR3 region has 18 residues.

This clonotype occurred many times. The rearrangement joins TRBV20-1 to TRBJ2-3; perhaps TRBD2 as D (6 bases). In germline, CDR1 is DFQATT, CDR2 SNEGSKA (reference sequence). V was pared by 5 bases and J by 1 base, with 16 bases between. CDR3 length equals 15 residues. The DNA of the CDR3 is TGCAGTGCTCGTCCCGGTGGCGGGGGCACAGATACGCAGTATTTT. Its protein product is CSARPGGGGTDTQYF.

This clonotype appeared many times. A junction end diverges from the germline sequence, so it may reflect a read error. The chain couples TRBV20-1 to TRBJ1-2, with 7 bases that match TRBD1. Germline CDR1 is DFQATT and CDR2 is SNEGSKA (reference sequence). The length of the CDR3 is 11 residues. CDR3 region: CRSQGYYDYTF. In DNA, the CDR3 is TGCAGGTCACAGGGGTACTATGACTACACCTTC.

This clonotype occurred many times. V is TRBV7-9 and J is TRBJ2-7; 7 nucleotides match TRBD2. V lost 5 bases and J lost 6; bases outside the gene matches: 7. The CDR3 is made up of 13 amino acids. Germline V gene data show CDR1 as SEHNR and CDR2 as FQNEAQ (reference sequence). DNA of the CDR3: TGTGCCAGCAGCCGGGAGGCAGGGATCGAGCAGTACGTC. Protein product: CASSREAGIEQYV.

On this clonotype itself: A far larger clone is one base from this, pointing to a likely read error. The chain is built from TRBV27 and TRBJ2-5; 14 nucleotides match TRBD2. The V segment lost 3 bases and the J segment 11 bases; nucleotides outside the gene matches: 11. The germline gives CDR1 MNHEY, CDR2 SMNVEV (reference sequence). CDR3 size: 16 residues. The CDR3, as DNA: TGTGCCAGCAGTTTGACTAGCGGGAGGGTTAAGAATGAGCAGTACTTC. This codes for CASSLTSGRVKNEQYF.

This clonotype was recorded at least ten times. The chain recombines TRBV11-1 with TRBJ2-1; 11 bases are a match to TRBD2. Germline lookup yields CDR1 SGHAT and CDR2 FQDESV (reference sequence). This CDR3 has 17 amino acids. J gave up 4 bases and V 5 bases, and 10 bases lay outside the gene matches. The CDR3 spells CASSLTIAGGPYNEQFF. CDR3 in DNA: TGTGCCAGCAGCCTTACAATAGCGGGAGGGCCGTACAATGAGCAGTTCTTC.

In its sample, this clonotype was seen many times. V gene TRBV27 combines with J gene TRBJ2-3, with TRBD1 as a possible D gene (6 bases). This CDR3 spans 14 amino acids. Germline CDR1 MNHEY, CDR2 SMNVEV (reference sequence). Trimming removed 5 bases at V and 4 bases at J, with 13 bases between. The CDR3 sequence: CASSNKTGSDTQYF. CDR3 in DNA: TGTGCCAGCAGTAACAAGACAGGTTCAGATACGCAGTATTTT.

This clonotype has just a few counts. The V and J genes are TRBV30 and TRBJ1-1; tentatively, D is TRBD1 (5 bases). The CDR3 contains 13 residues. Trimming took 8 bases from V and 0 from J, leaving 13 bases between them. Germline lookup yields CDR1 GTSNPN and CDR2 SVGIG (reference sequence). The CDR3 loop reads CAKGSNMNTEAFF. CDR3 DNA sequence: TGTGCCAAGGGGAGTAATATGAACACTGAAGCTTTCTTT.

This clonotype was counted many times. The CDR3 DNA follows: TGTGCCAGCAGTTACTCAGGGGGGGCTTTCCCCTACGAGCAGTACGTC. Translating gives CASSYSGGAFPYEQYV. This rearrangement joins TRBV6-5 to TRBJ2-7; D is perhaps TRBD2 (7 bases). V was trimmed by 0 bases and J by 2 bases, leaving 14 bases between them. CDR3 length: 16 residues. In germline, CDR1 is MNHEY, CDR2 SVGAGI.

CDR3 DNA sequence: TGCGCCAGCAGCTTTTTCACAGAAGGAATAGCCAAAAACATTCAGTACTTC. This translates into CASSFFTEGIAKNIQYF. The J gene is TRBJ2-4, the V gene TRBV5-1; D gene ambiguous. Trimming removed 2 bases at V and 0 bases at J, with 15 bases between. Germline assignment: CDR1 SGHRS and CDR2 YFSETQ. The length of the CDR3 is 17 residues.

Ten or more counts support this clonotype. The chain employs TRBV24-1 and TRBJ2-1; TRBD1 is a possible D gene (5 bases). Germline lookup yields CDR1 KGHDR and CDR2 SFDVKD. V lost 1 base, J lost 0 bases, and 9 bases lay in between. The CDR3 totals 16 residues. Written as DNA, the CDR3 is TGTGCCACCAGTGATTTAGCAGGGCGCTCCTACAATGAGCAGTTCTTC. Translating gives CATSDLAGRSYNEQFF.

The chain is built from TRBV13 and TRBJ1-3, with no clear D. CDR3 length: 16 residues. Germline-derived CDR1 and CDR2 are PRHDT and FYEKMQ (reference sequence). The germline V and J ends were trimmed by 3 bases and 0 bases, with 12 bases remaining between them. The CDR3 spells CASSLWRPSSGNTIYF. The DNA of the CDR3 is TGTGCCAGCAGCTTGTGGCGGCCGAGCTCTGGAAACACCATATATTTT.

Comments on this clonotype: This could be a read error, since a much larger clone is one nucleotide away. The CDR3 ends on some other residue instead of the conserved phenylalanine or tryptophan, so this is likely a read error. This chain joins TRBV6-5 and TRBJ2-7, with TRBD1 matching over 9 bases. Trimming cost V 4 bases and J 1 base; bases outside gene matches: 8. The CDR3 is 16 amino acids. Germline V gives CDR1 MNHEY, CDR2 SVGAGI. The CDR3 DNA is TGTGCCAGCAGTTTGTATGGGACAGGGACGTCCTACGAGCAGTACCTC. Residues: CASSLYGTGTSYEQYL.

This clonotype appeared many times. The chain couples TRBV6-1 to TRBJ1-1, with D possibly being TRBD1 (5 bases). This CDR3 has 15 amino acids. V shed 6 bases and J shed 3 bases, with 17 bases lying between them. Germline V CDR1 and CDR2: MNHNS, SASEGT. DNA of the CDR3: TGTGCCAGCAGAACACGGGGCCTAGGGGACACTGAAGCTTTCTTT. Amino acid sequence: CASRTRGLGDTEAFF.

This clonotype turned up a few times. The rearrangement joins TRBV10-3 to TRBJ1-1; D is possibly TRBD1 (5 bases). The CDR3 sequence is 18 residues long. The ends were cut back, 5 bases at V and 1 base at J, with 23 bases in the middle. Per the germline V gene, CDR1 is ENHRY and CDR2 is SYGVKD. The CDR3 DNA is TGTGCCATCAGTCTGGGCTTGGGGGGTAAGGGCGAGAACACTGAAGCTTTCTTT. As protein: CAISLGLGGKGENTEAFF.

This clonotype was seen many times. The chain links TRBV27 to TRBJ2-3; 7 bases fit TRBD1. Germline V lookup: CDR1 MNHEY, CDR2 SMNVEV (reference sequence). V shed 2 bases and J 1 base; nucleotides not matched to a gene: 24. The CDR3 is 22 residues long. The CDR3 is CASSLQGVVILTRSSGTDTQYF. The CDR3, as DNA: TGTGCCAGCAGTTTACAGGGGGTCGTGATCCTGACCCGATCTTCAGGCACAGATACGCAGTATTTT.